This T cell receptor beta chain was identified in a study of OX40 agonist ivuxolimab in advanced cancers. Study-wide points: Compared with CD4+, CD8+ T cells on average had more expanded clones. CD4+ and CD8+ T cells in blood underwent clonal expansion by week 6 at 0.1 to 3.0 mg/kg.

TCRdb's table, derived via immunoSEQ multiplex PCR, lists solely in-frame clones and lacks some. In the table there are about 110,000 clones, around 93% of which are singletons. Points on this clone: The target antigen is unknown.

Patients were excluded for autoimmune disease history or systemic immunosuppression. Trimming removed 3 bases from V and 0 bases from J; junction bases left unmatched: 6. The CDR3 is 17 amino acids. The germline gives CDR1 LNHDA, CDR2 SQIVND (reference sequence). The source is an adult with an advanced solid tumor such as melanoma, head and neck, liver or kidney cancer. V is TRBV19 and J is TRBJ2-1; 9 nucleotides line up with TRBD2. The material was CD4+ or CD8+ T cells sorted from blood, obtained in a trial of the OX40 agonist ivuxolimab. Here the CDR3 DNA reads TGTGCCAGTAGTATTACTAGCGGGCCCCTCTCCTACAATGAGCAGTTCTTC. This translates into CASSITSGPLSYNEQFF.